A single sample gave rise to the 22 T cell receptor beta chains below, sequenced in a study of shared clonotypes between healthy human individuals. Positive CCR7 selection of CD45RO-negative cells yielded the naive CD8 cells, and terminally differentiated effector memory CD45RA+ cells were excluded. Sequenced by immunoSEQ multiplex PCR; TCRdb stores in-frame clones only, minus some. In the table there are under 1 million clones, 90% to 95% of which are singletons. Sample: naive CD8+ T cells sorted from blood. The receptor source for this set is a man aged 30 to 39 in good health.

The chain links TRBV6-5 to TRBJ1-2, with D perhaps TRBD1 (5 bases). The CDR3 spans 16 residues. Germline loops: CDR1 MNHEY, CDR2 SVGAGI. V was cut by 1 base and J by 6 bases, with 18 bases left in between. CDR3 sequence reads: CASSYLNGQGLNGYTF. CDR3 DNA sequence: TGTGCCAGCAGTTACTTGAACGGGCAGGGTCTTAATGGCTACACCTTC.

The CDR3 DNA reads TGTGCCAGCAGCTTGGATGGGACAGCCAATCAGCCCCAGCATTTT. The encoded protein is CASSLDGTANQPQHF. The chain combines TRBV5-6 with TRBJ1-5; TRBD1 agrees at 7 bases. The CDR3 has 15 residues. The germline gives CDR1 SGHDT, CDR2 YYEEEE. The ends lost 0 bases at V and 3 bases at J; junction bases unmatched: 3. The entire variable domain, with the rest obtained from reference TRBV5-6 and TRBJ1-5, is as follows: DAGVTQSPTHLIKTRGQQVTLRCSPKSGHDTVSWYQQALGQGPQFIFQYYEEEERQRGNFPDRFSGHQFPNYSSELNVNALLLGDSALYLCASSLDGTANQPQHFGDGTRLSIL.

This chain connects TRBV5-4 to TRBJ2-5, with 9 bases that match TRBD2. Germline V gene sequence: CDR1 SGHNT, CDR2 YYREEE (reference sequence). The CDR3 has 15 amino acids. The V segment lost 4 bases and the J segment 1 base; nucleotides outside the gene matches: 5. CDR3 region: CASSLTSGLQETQYF. The CDR3 nucleotides read TGTGCCAGCAGCCTGACTAGCGGCCTCCAAGAGACCCAGTACTTC.

This rearrangement joins TRBV27 to TRBJ2-4, with 12 bases that match TRBD2. Germline V gives CDR1 MNHEY, CDR2 SMNVEV (reference sequence). The CDR3 consists of 21 residues. Trimming removed 5 bases from V and 0 bases from J; junction bases left unmatched: 17. Here the CDR3 DNA reads TGTGCCAGCAGTAAACGACTAGCGGGAGAACTAAGGGTTCTAGCCAAAAACATTCAGTACTTC. This codes for CASSKRLAGELRVLAKNIQYF.

On this clone itself: Distinct nucleotide sequences in the sample also encode this CDR3. The rearrangement uses TRBV5-4 and TRBJ2-5; D remains ambiguous. This CDR3 spans 13 amino acids. CDR1 and CDR2 from the germline V gene are SGHNT and YYREEE (reference sequence). The V and J ends lost 0 bases and 3 bases respectively, with 6 bases between them. CDR3 sequence reads: CASSLVAEETQYF. DNA for the CDR3: TGTGCCAGCAGCTTGGTTGCAGAAGAGACCCAGTACTTC.

CDR3 residues: CASKYGAEAFF. The CDR3 DNA follows: TGTGCCAGTAAGTACGGAGCTGAAGCTTTCTTT. The rearrangement joins TRBV19 to TRBJ1-1; D uncertain. With 7 bases removed from V and 6 bases from J, the gap between germline ends came to 9 bases. CDR1 is LNHDA and CDR2 is SQIVND in the germline V gene (reference sequence). This CDR3 is 11 amino acids long.

Worth noting for this clone: The same CDR3 can be traced to other DNA sequences in this sample. This chain joins TRBV7-9 and TRBJ2-7; D perhaps matches TRBD2 (6 bases). CDR1 is SEHNR and CDR2 is FQNEAQ in the germline V gene (reference sequence). CDR3 length: 14 residues. V lost 4 bases and J lost 0, with 10 bases in between. The CDR3 spells CASSSTSVSYEQYF. Written as DNA, the CDR3 is TGTGCCAGCAGCTCGACTAGTGTCTCCTACGAGCAGTACTTC.

The chain is built from TRBV6-1 and TRBJ2-7, with D perhaps being TRBD1 or TRBD2 (5 bases each). CDR1 MNHNS and CDR2 SASEGT come from the germline V gene. CDR3 size: 16 residues. V dropped 4 bases and J dropped 2 bases, with 18 bases sitting between them. For the CDR3, the DNA is TGTGCCAGCAGTGTTAAGGGGAGCGCTTTCCCCTACGAGCAGTACTTC. As protein: CASSVKGSAFPYEQYF.

The CDR3 DNA follows: TGTGCCAGCAGCTTAGGGGACAGGGTTGGCTGGGAGCAGTACTTC. Protein sequence: CASSLGDRVGWEQYF. The chain couples TRBV7-9 to TRBJ2-7; 9 bases agree with TRBD1. In germline, CDR1 is SEHNR, CDR2 FQNEAQ (reference sequence). This CDR3 contains 15 residues. Trimming at V came to 1 base and at J to 7 bases, leaving 8 bases not matched to a gene.

The chain employs TRBV10-1 and TRBJ2-3, with 11 bases aligning to TRBD1. V lost 2 bases, J lost 3 bases, and 4 bases stayed unmatched. The CDR3 covers 16 residues. Germline CDR1 and CDR2: WNHNN and SYGVQD (reference sequence). This CDR3 reads CASSEDGTGGTDTQYF. CDR3 coding DNA: TGCGCCAGCAGTGAGGATGGGACAGGGGGAACAGATACGCAGTATTTT.

V gene TRBV27 combines with J gene TRBJ2-1; 10 nucleotides agree with TRBD2. This CDR3 is 15 amino acids long. Germline V gene lookup returns CDR1 MNHEY and CDR2 SMNVEV (reference sequence). V lost 6 bases and J lost 4; bases outside the gene matches: 6. CDR3 region: CASSSSGSGYNEQFF. The CDR3 nucleotides are TGTGCCAGCAGCTCTAGCGGGAGTGGATACAATGAGCAGTTCTTC.

The J gene is TRBJ1-2, the V gene TRBV7-9; D is ambiguous. CDR3 length: 12 amino acids. The germline V and J ends were trimmed by 1 base and 7 bases, with 7 bases remaining between them. Germline V gene data show CDR1 as SEHNR and CDR2 as FQNEAQ (reference sequence). The DNA of the CDR3 is TGTGCCAGCAGCTTAGACGCGTCTGGCTACACCTTC. Translated, it gives CASSLDASGYTF.

Of note for this clone: Additional DNA sequences in this sample encode the identical CDR3. The chain is built from TRBV29-1 and TRBJ2-7; D gene uncertain. The CDR3 length is 12 residues. CDR1 is SQVTM and CDR2 is ANQGSEA in the germline V gene. V gave up 1 base and J gave up 3 bases, with 7 bases separating them. CDR3 in DNA: TGCAGCGTTGAAGGACGGAACTACGAGCAGTACTTC. It codes for CSVEGRNYEQYF.

V and J are TRBV11-2 and TRBJ2-7, with no clear D. This CDR3 has 14 residues. Germline loops: CDR1 SGHAT, CDR2 FQNNGV. Trimming cost V 1 base and J 6 bases, with 13 bases left between them. The CDR3 sequence: CASSLVGVGFEQYF. The CDR3, as DNA: TGTGCCAGCAGCTTAGTGGGTGTGGGATTCGAGCAGTACTTC.

This clone was seen a handful of times. This chain uses TRBV7-9 with TRBJ2-1, with D possibly TRBD2 on 5 matching bases. From germline, CDR1 is SEHNR and CDR2 FQNEAQ (reference sequence). Trimming removed 5 bases from V and 0 bases from J, with 20 bases in between. This CDR3 has 18 residues. The CDR3 region is CASSPNGSAGFSYNEQFF. CDR3 nucleotides: TGTGCCAGCAGCCCTAATGGCTCCGCGGGTTTCTCCTACAATGAGCAGTTCTTC.

Only one count was recorded for this clone. The chain uses TRBV28 and TRBJ1-3, with TRBD1 matching over 10 bases. Germline V CDR1 and CDR2: MDHEN, SYDVKM. The CDR3 contains 18 residues. With V trimmed by 0 bases and J by 3 bases, 8 bases remained unmatched. The CDR3, as DNA: TGTGCCAGCAGTTTATGGACAGGGGGCGCCGTATTTGGAAACACCATATATTTT. Translated: CASSLWTGGAVFGNTIYF. The whole variable domain, remainder taken from reference TRBV28 and TRBJ1-3, is DVKVTQSSRYLVKRTGEKVFLECVQDMDHENMFWYRQDPGLGLRLIYFSYDVKMKEKGDIPEGYSVSREKKERFSLILESASTNQTSMYLCASSLWTGGAVFGNTIYFGEGSWLTVV.

The chain carries TRBV7-2 and TRBJ2-3; 9 bases line up with TRBD1. Germline lookup yields CDR1 SGHTA and CDR2 FQGNSA. The junction had 11 bases not matched to a gene; V was cut back by 0 bases and J by 7 bases. CDR3 length: 17 residues. The CDR3 DNA reads as TGTGCCAGCAGCTTAGCCTGGCCGGGACAGGGTGTATATACGCAGTATTTT. Residues: CASSLAWPGQGVYTQYF.

The chain uses TRBV5-1 and TRBJ2-7; 8 bases map to TRBD1. The V segment lost 2 bases and the J segment 3 bases; nucleotides outside the gene matches: 1. Germline V gene lookup returns CDR1 SGHRS and CDR2 YFSETQ. This CDR3 has 13 amino acids. The CDR3 loop is CASSFGTGYEQYF. The CDR3 nucleotides read TGCGCCAGCAGCTTTGGGACAGGCTACGAGCAGTACTTC.

The rearrangement joins TRBV11-2 to TRBJ1-1, with a weak D call TRBD1 (6 bases). This CDR3 is built from 14 residues. V dropped 6 bases and J dropped 5 bases, with 16 bases sitting between them. CDR1 SGHAT and CDR2 FQNNGV come from the germline V gene. This chain's CDR3 is CASRVGGPRTEAFF. The CDR3 coding sequence is TGTGCCAGCAGGGTAGGGGGTCCGCGGACTGAAGCTTTCTTT.

The rearrangement joins TRBV25-1 to TRBJ2-7; D is unclear. V was trimmed by 2 bases and J by 1 base, leaving 12 bases between them. The CDR3 totals 15 residues. Looked up from germline, CDR1 is MGHDK and CDR2 is SYGVNS. CDR3 coding DNA: TGTGCCAGCAGTGAAGTCCTCGGATTATCCTACGAGCAGTACTTC. It yields the protein CASSEVLGLSYEQYF.

The chain has TRBV5-5 and TRBJ2-2, with a weak D call TRBD1 (5 bases). The germline gives CDR1 SGHKS, CDR2 YYEKEE (reference sequence). This CDR3 has 12 amino acids. Trimming took off 4 bases at V and 7 bases at J, with 8 bases between the two ends. CDR3: CASSVRVGELFF. The CDR3 DNA reads as TGTGCCAGCAGCGTCAGGGTCGGGGAGCTGTTTTTT.

The sample holds one count of this clone. The chain couples TRBV11-2 to TRBJ2-7; 8 positions agree with TRBD2. The junction had 7 bases not matched to a gene; V was cut back by 0 bases and J by 0 bases. CDR1 SGHAT and CDR2 FQNNGV come from the germline V gene. The CDR3 contains 17 residues. Here the CDR3 DNA reads TGTGCCAGCAGCTTAGAGGCTAGCGGGTTCCTCTCCTACGAGCAGTACTTC. It specifies CASSLEASGFLSYEQYF.